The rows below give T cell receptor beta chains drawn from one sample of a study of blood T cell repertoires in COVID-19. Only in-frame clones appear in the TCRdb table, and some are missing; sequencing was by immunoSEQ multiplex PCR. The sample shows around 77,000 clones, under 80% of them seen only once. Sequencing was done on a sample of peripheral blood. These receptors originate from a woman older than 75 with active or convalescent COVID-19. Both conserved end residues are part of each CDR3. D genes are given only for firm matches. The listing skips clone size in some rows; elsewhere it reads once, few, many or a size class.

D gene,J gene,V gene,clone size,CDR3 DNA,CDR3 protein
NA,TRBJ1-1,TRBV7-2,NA,TGTGCCAGCAGCTTATCGGGGGTGGTTATTGCTAACACTGAAGCTTTCTTT,CASSLSGVVIANTEAFF
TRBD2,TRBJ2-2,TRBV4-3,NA,TGCGCCAGCAGCCAACTGGGGACTAGCGGGGGGGATCTCGGGGAGCTGTTTTTT,CASSQLGTSGGDLGELFF
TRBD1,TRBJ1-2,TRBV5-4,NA,TGTGCCAGCAGCCCCCGGGACAGGGGATTCAATGGCTACACCTTC,CASSPRDRGFNGYTF
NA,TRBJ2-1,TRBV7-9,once,TGTGCCAGCAGCGTAGGACAGAGCTCCTACAATGAGCAGTTCTTC,CASSVGQSSYNEQFF
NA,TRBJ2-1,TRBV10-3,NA,TGTGCCATCAGTGAGTCGATGGAAAGGGGAAGGGTCAACAATGAGCAGTTCTTC,CAISESMERGRVNNEQFF
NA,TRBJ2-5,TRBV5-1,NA,TGCGCCAGCAGCTCTCAACTCGACAGCCTAAGGGGGGAGACCCAGTACTTC,CASSSQLDSLRGETQYF
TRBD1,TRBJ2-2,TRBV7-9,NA,TGTGCCAGCAGCAAAATTACAGGGGGAAGCACCGGGGAGCTGTTTTTT,CASSKITGGSTGELFF
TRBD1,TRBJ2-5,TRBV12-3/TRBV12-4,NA,TGTGCCAGCAGCCGGGGACAGCAAGAGACCCAGTACTTC,CASSRGQQETQYF
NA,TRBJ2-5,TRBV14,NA,TGTGCCAGCAGCCAAGATAATATTGCGTCCTGGGAGACCCAGTACTTC,CASSQDNIASWETQYF
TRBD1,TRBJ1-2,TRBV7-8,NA,TGTGCCAGCAGCCCGACAGGGAGAGACTATGGCTACACCTTC,CASSPTGRDYGYTF
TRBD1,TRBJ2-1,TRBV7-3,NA,TGTGCCAGCAGCTTATACGGACAGGGCTACAATGAGCAGTTCTTC,CASSLYGQGYNEQFF
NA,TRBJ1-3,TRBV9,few,TGTGCCAGCAGCCCACCTGAGGGACTTGGAAACACCATATATTTT,CASSPPEGLGNTIYF
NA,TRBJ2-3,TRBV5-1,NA,TGCGCCAGCAGCCCCTCGACTAACCCAGATACGCAGTATTTT,CASSPSTNPDTQYF
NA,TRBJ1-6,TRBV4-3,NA,TGCGCCAGCAGCCAAGATGCGGGGGGGAACTCACCCCTCCACTTT,CASSQDAGGNSPLHF
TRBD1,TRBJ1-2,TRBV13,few,TGTGCCAGCAGCTTAGGCGTTATTGGACAGGGCTCAAACTATGGCTACACCTTC,CASSLGVIGQGSNYGYTF
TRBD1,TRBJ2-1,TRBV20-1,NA,TGCAGGGGACAGGGTGGGAATGAGCAGTTCTTC,CRGQGGNEQFF
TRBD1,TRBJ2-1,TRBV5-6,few,TGTGCCAGCAGCTTACGTCCCGGGACAGGGACTGAGCAGTTCTTC,CASSLRPGTGTEQFF
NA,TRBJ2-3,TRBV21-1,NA,TGTGCCCGAGGGGGGGGAGGCGCAGATACGCAGTATTTT,CARGGGGADTQYF
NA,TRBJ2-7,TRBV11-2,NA,TGTGCCAGCAGCCCCCGGCGGGCGTTAACCTACGAGCAGTACTTC,CASSPRRALTYEQYF
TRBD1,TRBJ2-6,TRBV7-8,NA,TGTGCCAGCAGTTACCCTGACAGGGTTGGGGCCAACGTCCTGACTTTC,CASSYPDRVGANVLTF
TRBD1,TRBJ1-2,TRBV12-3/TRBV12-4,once,TGTGCCAGCAGTACAGGGGGCTATGGCTACACCTTC,CASSTGGYGYTF
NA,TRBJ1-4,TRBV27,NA,TGTGCCAGCAGTTCTCGGACCGGCGGGGCGAATGAAAAACTGTTTTTT,CASSSRTGGANEKLFF
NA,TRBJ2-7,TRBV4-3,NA,TGCGCCAGCAGCCAAGATAGAGGGCCTCACTACGAGCAGTACTTC,CASSQDRGPHYEQYF
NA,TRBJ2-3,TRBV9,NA,TGTGCCAGCAGCGTAGGAGGGGGAGGCACAGATACGCAGTATTTT,CASSVGGGGTDTQYF
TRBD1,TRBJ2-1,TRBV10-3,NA,TGTGCCACCGGAGACAGGGCCCATGAGCAGTTCTTC,CATGDRAHEQFF
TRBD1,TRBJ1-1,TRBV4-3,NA,TGCGCCAGCAGCCAAGTCCCGGGACAGGGAGGGGACACTGAAGCTTTCTTT,CASSQVPGQGGDTEAFF
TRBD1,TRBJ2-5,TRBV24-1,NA,TGTGCCACTTCAGGGGGCCAAGAGACCCAGTACTTC,CATSGGQETQYF
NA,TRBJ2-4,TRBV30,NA,TGTGCCTTCGACAGCTTAGCCAAAAACATTCAGTACTTC,CAFDSLAKNIQYF
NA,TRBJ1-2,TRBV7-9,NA,TGTGCCAGCAGCTTAGCGTCGTCCTCTAACTATGGCTACACCTTC,CASSLASSSNYGYTF
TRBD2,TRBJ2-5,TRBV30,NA,TGTGCCTGGAGTAACGTGGCACCGGGGGGGACCCAGTACTTC,CAWSNVAPGGTQYF
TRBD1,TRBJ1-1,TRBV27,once,TGTGCCAGCAGTTTACAGGGGGCCCAAGGGGCTTTCTTT,CASSLQGAQGAFF
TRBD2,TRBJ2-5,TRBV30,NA,TGTGCCTGGAGTACCCTCGGCGGGGGGGCGGAGACCCAGTACTTC,CAWSTLGGGAETQYF